The T cell receptor (beta chain) described here comes from a study of T-cell reconstitution after alpha-beta-depleted transplantation in children. The study, taken as a whole, reports: Fresh T-cell production supplied most of the T-cell counts and diversity seen one year after transplant.

Preparation of the TCRbeta library was carried out with unique molecular identifiers. A single record per CDR3 protein comes from TCRdb applying MiXCR to the PCR reads. Of roughly 500,000 distinct CDR3 sequences listed, over 9.5% are singletons. This clonotype has ten or more counts. Its antigen is unidentified. The length of the CDR3 is 13 residues. The germline V gene encodes CDR1 LGHDT and CDR2 YNNKEL (reference sequence). Unmatched junction bases numbered 7, after V lost 6 bases and J lost 8 bases. This TCR was recovered from a child aged 2 to 10 with inherited bone marrow failure, due to receive a stem cell transplant. The sequences come from PBMCs, collected before TCRalphabeta/CD19-depleted stem cell transplant. The V and J genes are TRBV3-1 and TRBJ2-1; 7 bases line up with TRBD1. The CDR3 DNA sequence: TGTGCCAGCAGTCCCCGGGACAGCGATGAGCAGTTCTTC. Amino acids: CASSPRDSDEQFF.